The source of this T cell receptor beta chain is a study of Ad26.COV2.S vaccination and SARS-CoV-2 variants. As to treatment: roughly 20 received Ad26.COV2.S at low or high dose, single or two shots; about 5 received placebo; per-sample allocation not given. Samples came from day 63 after the first vaccine or placebo injection. This adult donor, from Boston, was 18-55 years old. Germline V gene sequence: CDR1 SGHDN, CDR2 FVKESK. This CDR3 contains 14 residues. V was cut by 2 bases and J by 6 bases, with 13 bases left in between. Sequencing was performed with immunoSEQ multiplex PCR; in TCRdb, only in-frame clones are kept and a portion is missing. This table has about 420,000 clones, 88% appearing once.

The chain carries TRBV14 and TRBJ1-1; maybe TRBD1 (6 bases). The material sequenced was peripheral blood, taken in a trial of Ad26.COV2.S vaccine versus placebo. The sequence was collected from a person aged 18 to 65 who received the Ad26.COV2.S COVID-19 vaccine or a placebo. The CDR3 DNA follows: TGTGCCAGCAGCCAACCGGGGGCAGGGGCTGAAGCTTTCTTT. This codes for CASSQPGAGAEAFF.